This entry describes one T cell receptor beta chain. Its antigen remains unidentified. Base qualities were left out, and no much larger clone turns up one base away. TCRbeta CDR3 regions were amplified from genomic DNA by means of the immunoSEQ Assay, a bias-controlled multiplex PCR. Per the source publication's procedure: Nucleated cell counts per sample were estimated from amplification of reference gene primers within the assay. To quantify the absolute abundance of each unique TCRbeta CDR3 rearrangement, sequence reads were collapsed and filtered. Productive Simpson clonality was computed per sample as the square root of Simpson's diversity index over productive rearrangements. In its TCRdb copy, this immuneACCESS table keeps in-frame sequences only and misses some clones. Where compared with another copy, unresolved V genes explain less than half of these, and the others have no known cause. V, J and clone size derive from that table, while D and trimming were established from the DNA sequence. Across this sample there are 100,000 or so clones, with about 86% seen only once. Clones ranked in the top ten supply approximately 2.5% of the sample.

Participants in the prospective study were aged 18 to 89 years, lived in some 24 United States geographic areas, and enrolled through a virtual design. Cohort assignment in the prospective study relied on participant-reported clinical history from a screening survey and a study questionnaire. For ImmuneRACE Cohort 3, a participant was defined as recovered based on two consecutive negative NP/OP PCR tests, clearance by a healthcare professional, or resolution of symptoms. In the prospective study, mobile phlebotomists collected whole blood, serum and a nasopharyngeal or oropharyngeal swab from each participant. Additional blood draws and questionnaires over an approximately 2-month period could optionally be provided by prospective study participants. Before DNA extraction, blood samples from the prospective study were shipped at room temperature or frozen. The data were taken from a study of blood T cell repertoires in COVID-19 (dated by TCRdb to about 2020). The study in broad terms: Samples from collaborators originated in the United States, Italy and Spain and spanned both the acute and convalescent phases of COVID-19. The material from the prospective study consisted of cDNA or gDNA derived from T cells, B-cell-depleted T cells, or PBMCs. Subjects who had been exposed to COVID-19, were actively infected with it, or had recovered from it provided the deeply sampled blood TCRbeta repertoires that made up the dataset. Where available, HLA class I and class II types were obtained from metadata supplied by the sample provider rather than from assay-based typing. Nearly every sample came with metadata listing a de-identified subject ID, COVID-19 status, age in years and sex. Samples were obtained from the ongoing ImmuneRACE study (first 160 participants) and from over 1,000 subjects provided by 6 global collaborators. The repertoires were released in a freely available public database meant as a resource for research on the immune response to SARS-CoV-2.

Overall study outcomes, separate from this receptor: Clinical and demographic metadata were provided uncurated, with the amount varying by source and participant.

The CDR3, from cysteine to phenylalanine, totals 15 residues. Only the CDR3 portion is preserved as DNA: 45 bases, with reading frame beginning at the first base. The germline V gene (reference sequence) specifies MNHEY as CDR1 and SMNVEV as CDR2. The germline V end is reduced by 6 bases and the J end by 2 bases; junction bases left unmatched: 9. The V and J segments used are TRBV27 and TRBJ2-5, and TRBD2 matches 7 of the central bases. Sequenced sample: PBMCs or T cells enriched from blood (not recorded which). The receptor comes from a woman between 50 and 59 years old who had recovered from COVID-19. The nucleotide sequence is TGTGCCAGCAGGGAACTAGCGCAAGGACAAGAGACCCAGTACTTC. Translated, it reads CASRELAQGQETQYF.